Listed below are T cell receptor beta chains from one sample, sequenced in a study of identical twins. TCRdb reprocessed the 5' RACE reads via MiXCR and lists one record per CDR3 protein. Of under 500,000 distinct CDR3 sequences detected, roughly 13% appear once; the ten largest clones hold more than 0.8%. Separately, the same data were catalogued under a study of yellow fever vaccine responses in identical twins.

Material: CD4+ T cells sorted from blood. The source is a woman between 18 and 30 years old in good health. CDR3s include the opening cysteine and the closing phenylalanine or tryptophan. The order of the fields is V gene, D gene, clone size, J gene, CDR3 DNA, CDR3 protein. The D gene is left open where the match is weak. A clone size is listed for some rows: how often the clone was seen (once, few, many), or a class if it is expanded.

V: TRBV10-3
D: TRBD2
size: many
J: TRBJ2-7
DNA: TGTGCCACCAATACTGACGGCGGGAGGTCTGAGCAGTACTTC
CDR3: CATNTDGGRSEQYF

V: TRBV7-9
D: -
size: few
J: TRBJ2-3
DNA: TGTGCCAGCAGCTTAGCCGGACAATCAGATACGCAGTATTTT
CDR3: CASSLAGQSDTQYF

V: TRBV20-1
D: -
size: -
J: TRBJ2-5
DNA: TGCAGTGCTAGAACGCACAGGGGAGGAGAGACCCAGTACTTC
CDR3: CSARTHRGGETQYF

V: TRBV9
D: -
size: -
J: TRBJ2-2
DNA: TGTGCCAGCAGCGTACTCGGGACTAACACCGGGGAGCTGTTTTTT
CDR3: CASSVLGTNTGELFF

V: TRBV19
D: -
size: -
J: TRBJ2-1
DNA: TGTGCCAGTAGTATTAACACCGGTGAGCAGTTCTTC
CDR3: CASSINTGEQFF

V: TRBV20-1
D: TRBD2
size: few
J: TRBJ2-5
DNA: TGCAGTGCTAGAGGGCTACCGGGACTAGCGGGGGGGGCGGAAGAGACCCAGTACTTC
CDR3: CSARGLPGLAGGAEETQYF

V: TRBV7-9
D: -
size: -
J: TRBJ2-7
DNA: TGTGCCAGCAGCTTATCTTCCAGGGCCGGCGAGCAGTACTTC
CDR3: CASSLSSRAGEQYF

V: TRBV28
D: TRBD2
size: -
J: TRBJ2-3
DNA: TGTGCCAGCAGTTTCGCCGGCGGGGGGCGAGATACGCAGTATTTT
CDR3: CASSFAGGGRDTQYF

V: TRBV6-1
D: -
size: many
J: TRBJ2-1
DNA: TGTGCCAGCAGTCCCCTAAGTACTAAATACAATGAGCAGTTCTTC
CDR3: CASSPLSTKYNEQFF

V: TRBV6-2/TRBV6-3
D: TRBD1
size: -
J: TRBJ2-5
DNA: TGTGCCAGCAGACCGGACAGGGAAGAGACCCAGTACTTC
CDR3: CASRPDREETQYF

V: TRBV4-1
D: TRBD2
size: many
J: TRBJ2-1
DNA: TGCGCCAGCAGCCCGAGGCCTCGACTAGCGGGACCCCAAACCGATGAGCAGTTCTTC
CDR3: CASSPRPRLAGPQTDEQFF

V: TRBV6-2/TRBV6-3
D: -
size: few
J: TRBJ2-7
DNA: TGTGCCAGCAGTTACTCGAGCCACGGGAGTAAGTACTTC
CDR3: CASSYSSHGSKYF

V: TRBV20-1
D: TRBD2
size: -
J: TRBJ2-1
DNA: TGCAGTGCAGTCAATCTAGCGGGGGGGCACAATGAGCAGTTCTTC
CDR3: CSAVNLAGGHNEQFF

V: TRBV6-1
D: -
size: -
J: TRBJ2-3
DNA: TGTGCCAGCAGTGTCTCCGGGACAACCCTGGGAGATACGCAGTATTTT
CDR3: CASSVSGTTLGDTQYF

V: TRBV7-6
D: TRBD1
size: few
J: TRBJ2-7
DNA: TGTGCCAGCAGCCGCTACTCCGGGACAGATCCCTCCTACGAGCAGTACTTC
CDR3: CASSRYSGTDPSYEQYF

V: TRBV6-1
D: -
size: -
J: TRBJ1-3
DNA: TGTGCCAGCAGCCCGCCTGGCGGTTCTGGAAACACCATATATTTT
CDR3: CASSPPGGSGNTIYF

V: TRBV7-9
D: TRBD2
size: many
J: TRBJ2-5
DNA: TGTGCCAGCAGTTTGGCTAGCGGGGGAAAAGAGACCCAGTACTTC
CDR3: CASSLASGGKETQYF

V: TRBV11-2
D: -
size: many
J: TRBJ2-7
DNA: TGTGCCAGCCGGGGGAGCTCCTACGAGCAGTACTTC
CDR3: CASRGSSYEQYF

V: TRBV28
D: TRBD1
size: few
J: TRBJ1-2
DNA: TGTGCCAGCAGAACCGGGACAGGAGTTGGCTACACCTTC
CDR3: CASRTGTGVGYTF

V: TRBV24-1
D: -
size: many
J: TRBJ1-2
DNA: TGTGCCACCAGTGACTCGACAGTTAACTATGGCTACACCTTC
CDR3: CATSDSTVNYGYTF

V: TRBV7-6
D: -
size: few
J: TRBJ1-2
DNA: TGTGCCAGCAGCAACCGGAAATATGGCTACACCTTC
CDR3: CASSNRKYGYTF

V: TRBV4-3
D: TRBD2
size: -
J: TRBJ2-1
DNA: TGCGCCAGCAGCCAAGATCGGGCTAGCGGGGTGCACAATGAGCAGTTCTTC
CDR3: CASSQDRASGVHNEQFF

V: TRBV9
D: -
size: -
J: TRBJ2-3
DNA: TGTGCCAGCAGCGCCCTATCTAGCACAGATACGCAGTATTTT
CDR3: CASSALSSTDTQYF

V: TRBV9
D: TRBD2
size: -
J: TRBJ2-3
DNA: TGTGCCAGCAGCGTAAGAGGTGGGACTAACACAGATACGCAGTATTTT
CDR3: CASSVRGGTNTDTQYF

V: TRBV6-2/TRBV6-3
D: TRBD1
size: few
J: TRBJ2-7
DNA: TGTGCCAGCAGTTCCGGGACAGGGTGGATCGACGAGCAGTACTTC
CDR3: CASSSGTGWIDEQYF

V: TRBV12-3/TRBV12-4
D: -
size: few
J: TRBJ1-4
DNA: TGTGCCAGCACCGACAACAGAGCAACTAATGAAAAACTGTTTTTT
CDR3: CASTDNRATNEKLFF

V: TRBV3-1
D: -
size: few
J: TRBJ1-6
DNA: TGTGCCAGCAGCCCGCGGAGTGGGGCTTCACCCCTCCACTTT
CDR3: CASSPRSGASPLHF

V: TRBV24-1
D: TRBD1
size: -
J: TRBJ2-1
DNA: TGTGCCACCAGTGATCCCCGGCCGGGACAGGTAAACAATGAGCAGTTCTTC
CDR3: CATSDPRPGQVNNEQFF

V: TRBV5-4
D: TRBD1
size: -
J: TRBJ2-1
DNA: TGTGCCAGCAGCTTGGGGGGGACAGGGAGGGATAATGAGCAGTTCTTC
CDR3: CASSLGGTGRDNEQFF

V: TRBV25-1
D: TRBD2
size: few
J: TRBJ2-7
DNA: TGTGCCAGCAGTGATCTCGGACTAGCGGGGACCGTCTACGAGCAGTACTTC
CDR3: CASSDLGLAGTVYEQYF

V: TRBV3-1
D: -
size: few
J: TRBJ2-7
DNA: TGTGCCAGCAGCCGAACGACAATCTTCCACGAGCAGTACTTC
CDR3: CASSRTTIFHEQYF

V: TRBV6-1
D: -
size: -
J: TRBJ2-7
DNA: TGTGCCAGCCTACAATATCTGGGGTACTACGAGCAGTACTTC
CDR3: CASLQYLGYYEQYF

V: TRBV20-1
D: -
size: few
J: TRBJ1-6
DNA: TGCAGTGCTAGAGAAACCCAGGCCCCTTCACCCCTCCACTTT
CDR3: CSARETQAPSPLHF

V: TRBV7-2
D: TRBD2
size: -
J: TRBJ2-3
DNA: TGTGCCAGCACCCTAGCGGGGGGCACCACAGATACGCAGTATTTT
CDR3: CASTLAGGTTDTQYF

V: TRBV20-1
D: -
size: -
J: TRBJ2-3
DNA: TGCAGTGCTACCAGGACATTATCAAATACGCAGTATTTT
CDR3: CSATRTLSNTQYF

V: TRBV3-1
D: TRBD2
size: once
J: TRBJ2-1
DNA: TGTGCCAGCAGCAAACGGGGACTAGCGGGAGGGCATGAGCAGTTCTTC
CDR3: CASSKRGLAGGHEQFF

V: TRBV6-2/TRBV6-3
D: -
size: -
J: TRBJ2-7
DNA: TGTGCCAGCAGTTACTCGACACGGCTAGCGAACGTCTACGAGCAGTACTTC
CDR3: CASSYSTRLANVYEQYF

V: TRBV4-2
D: -
size: few
J: TRBJ2-3
DNA: TGTGCCAGCAGCCAAGCGTTGGGTGAGACAGATACGCAGTATTTT
CDR3: CASSQALGETDTQYF

V: TRBV29-1
D: TRBD1
size: many
J: TRBJ2-3
DNA: TGCAGCATGTCACCCGGGACAGGGACAGATACGCAGTATTTT
CDR3: CSMSPGTGTDTQYF

V: TRBV5-1
D: TRBD1
size: -
J: TRBJ1-2
DNA: TGCGCCAGCAGCTCAACCGGGACAGGGGTGAACTACACCTTC
CDR3: CASSSTGTGVNYTF

V: TRBV12-3/TRBV12-4
D: TRBD1
size: few
J: TRBJ2-2
DNA: TGTGCCAGCAGCCCAGGACAGGGAGTCACCGGGGAGCTGTTTTTT
CDR3: CASSPGQGVTGELFF

V: TRBV11-2
D: TRBD2
size: -
J: TRBJ2-1
DNA: TGTGCCAGCAGCACGATCACTAGCGGGAGCGGCAATGAGCAGTTCTTC
CDR3: CASSTITSGSGNEQFF

V: TRBV4-2
D: -
size: -
J: TRBJ1-2
DNA: TGTGCCAGCAGCCAAGATAGCGCCACCCTCTATGGCTACACCTTC
CDR3: CASSQDSATLYGYTF

V: TRBV5-5
D: -
size: -
J: TRBJ2-3
DNA: TGTGCCAGCAGCTTGAAAAGGGATTCTAGCACAGATACGCAGTATTTT
CDR3: CASSLKRDSSTDTQYF

V: TRBV18
D: -
size: few
J: TRBJ2-7
DNA: TGTGCCAGCACCGGAAACCTAGACGAGCAGTACTTC
CDR3: CASTGNLDEQYF

V: TRBV6-2/TRBV6-3
D: -
size: few
J: TRBJ2-2
DNA: TGTGCCAGCAGTTACTGGAGGGGAACCGGGGAGCTGTTTTTT
CDR3: CASSYWRGTGELFF

V: TRBV29-1
D: -
size: many
J: TRBJ1-5
DNA: TGCAGCGTTGGGGGACTTCCCGATCAGCCCCAGCATTTT
CDR3: CSVGGLPDQPQHF

V: TRBV7-9
D: -
size: few
J: TRBJ2-5
DNA: TGTGCCAGCACCAGACCGGGCCTGGGGGGAGAGACCCAGTACTTC
CDR3: CASTRPGLGGETQYF

V: TRBV9
D: -
size: -
J: TRBJ1-2
DNA: TGTGCCAGCAGCGTAGCCGGGACGGCTAACTATGGCTACACCTTC
CDR3: CASSVAGTANYGYTF

V: TRBV3-1
D: TRBD1
size: -
J: TRBJ1-2
DNA: TGTGCCAGCAGCTATCAGGGGGCTGGTGGCTACACCTTC
CDR3: CASSYQGAGGYTF

V: TRBV28
D: -
size: few
J: TRBJ2-7
DNA: TGTGCCAGCAGTCCAGGAGGCACCACCTACGAGCAGTACTTC
CDR3: CASSPGGTTYEQYF

V: TRBV2
D: TRBD1
size: -
J: TRBJ1-2
DNA: TGTGCCAGTTTTCCTGGGACAGCTTCATCCTATGGCTACACCTTC
CDR3: CASFPGTASSYGYTF

V: TRBV11-2
D: -
size: few
J: TRBJ2-1
DNA: TGTGCCAGCAGCTTAGATCTGGCGACGGGACAAGAGGAGCAGTTCTTC
CDR3: CASSLDLATGQEEQFF